This TCR beta chain was obtained from a study of CD8 T cell repertoires and HIV-1 epitope variants. Looking at the study overall: Controls were a CMV, EBV and flu peptide pool, Ebola AY9 negative control, and no-peptide well. Epitopes were three Gag families plus Nef HW9 and YT9.

Sequencing was performed with immunoSEQ multiplex PCR; in TCRdb, only in-frame clones are kept and a portion is missing. The sample has about 95,000 clones; roughly four fifths are singletons. Study results and caveats: Of fewer than 10 antigen-specific beta clonotypes, about six appeared to cross-react with escape variants. Beta chains alone show antigen proliferation, not cytokine profile or function.

V gave up 6 bases and J gave up 3 bases; unmatched junction bases: 13. Per the germline V gene, CDR1 is MNHEY and CDR2 is SMNVEV (reference sequence). CDR3 length: 16 amino acids. With respect to this clone: Its specificity is not known.

This chain uses TRBV27 with TRBJ2-7, with 8 bases that match TRBD2. The sample taken for sequencing was uncultured baseline CD8+ T cells from peripheral blood mononuclear cells (PBMCs). The clonotype comes from a male donor with HIV. CDR3 loop: CASSLPLAGGRYEQYF. The CDR3 DNA sequence: TGTGCCAGCAGCCTGCCCCTGGCGGGAGGACGCTACGAGCAGTACTTC.